This section outlines one T cell receptor (beta chain) sequence together with its context. Its antigen remains unknown. Indicated treatment: about 20 received Ad26.COV2.S at low or high dose, single or two shots; roughly five received placebo; per-sample allocation not given. Sampling took place 63 days after the first vaccine or placebo injection. The data originate from a study of Ad26.COV2.S vaccination and SARS-CoV-2 variants. The CDR3 extends over 16 amino acids. V was clipped by 4 bases and J by 2 bases, with 15 bases between them. Germline-derived CDR1 and CDR2 are LGHNT and FRNRAP. TCRdb's copy holds only in-frame clones and misses some; the assay was immunoSEQ multiplex PCR. The sample holds more than 300,000 clones, about 87% seen once. General study findings and limits: Spike-specific TCR breadth was greater in vaccine than placebo recipients.

The TCR sequence derives from a person between 18 and 65 years old who received the Ad26.COV2.S COVID-19 vaccine or a placebo. The chain has TRBV12-5 and TRBJ2-1; D possibly matches TRBD1 or TRBD2 (5 bases each). Sequences were derived from peripheral blood, sampled in a trial of Ad26.COV2.S vaccine versus placebo. This CDR3 is CASGSTLGEPYNEQFF. For the CDR3, the DNA is TGTGCTAGTGGTTCGACCCTAGGGGAGCCCTACAATGAGCAGTTCTTC.